This TCR beta chain stems from a study of T cells in Graves' hyperthyroidism and ophthalmopathy (dated by TCRdb to between 2018 and 2021). Notes on the research overall: Peripheral blood was sampled at the time of initial diagnosis, prior to any treatment. A discovery cohort of about 96 patients, roughly 43 with Graves' ophthalmopathy and 57 with stable Graves' hyperthyroidism, was used to find distinguishing TCR V-J signatures. An independent validation cohort of around 19 hyperthyroidism patients and approximately 15 patients who later progressed to ophthalmopathy tested prospective prediction of ophthalmopathy. The 100 or so discovery patients were divided at random into training and test sets in a 7:3 ratio. Thyroid tissue and blood T-cell repertoires from six Graves' hyperthyroidism patients were also compared in the study. After sampling, hyperthyroidism patients received methimazole starting at 30 mg daily, and ophthalmopathy patients received high-dose intravenous methylprednisolone. According to the paper, TCR Vbeta CDR3 sequencing was carried out on around 140 peripheral blood samples, which came from 40 to 45 ophthalmopathy, fewer than 80 hyperthyroidism and some 17 progressor patients.

The TCR beta CDR3 regions were amplified from RNA transcripts. The first round of RT-PCR for the TCR CDR3 was performed with the HTBI primer set and the Qiagen OneStep RT-PCR kit. A second multiplex PCR round built the libraries, followed by size selection and purification. Paired-end sequencing of the libraries was performed with 100 bp reads on an Illumina HiSeq2000. The paper's data handling went like this. SOAPnuke was used to process the raw data, with reads discarded if the reads contained adapters or uncalled bases, had a mean Phred below 15, or lacked an exact constant-primer or identifier match. COPE v1.2.5 was used to merge the high-quality paired reads, and each unique nucleotide sequence was defined as a clonotype. MiTCR v1.1 was used to align clonotypes to the IMGT TRBV, TRBD and TRBJ reference segments. Only V-J combinations with frequency above 0.0001, covering 99% to 99.2% of repertoires, were analysed. A TCS score was defined as the ratio of F50 (clonal expansion) to E x V (chaos), with BLOSUM62-based TCRdist applied between CDR3 peptides within each V-J. Welch's t-statistics and random forest reduced 500 to 650 V-J features to roughly 13, which were used in a naive Bayes classifier (R e1071). TCRdb reanalyzed the raw reads on its own, using fastp at Q25 for trimming and MiXCR for clone calling, and kept in-frame beta chains. Entries that share a CDR3 protein sequence are merged under the most common genes and DNA. These V and J calls derive from TCRdb rather than the authors' analysis. The sample table holds tens of thousands of distinct CDR3 sequences, of which roughly 45% were seen once. The ten largest clones take up about 9.3% of the sample.

Overall study outcomes, separate from this receptor: In validation, the model predicted progression to ophthalmopathy a median of about 5.9 months before onset, with roughly 70% sensitivity and nearly 75% specificity. A 13 V-J signature model separated ophthalmopathy from stable hyperthyroidism, with roughly 88% sensitivity and around 84% specificity in cross-validation and 80%/75% in testing. Most expanded thyroid clonotypes (frequency above 0.001) were also detected in blood, suggesting blood repertoires may reflect thyroid immune responses. No statistical method was used to set the sample size in advance, and investigators knew the group allocation.

Judged by its sample share, this clonotype qualifies as medium-sized (0.01 to 0.1%). Its recognized antigen is unknown. Base qualities are missing; no much larger clone stands one base away. V sheds 4 bases and J sheds 0 bases, leaving 8 bases between their ends. The CDR3 covers 14 residues, taking in both the cysteine and the phenylalanine. The read is trimmed to its CDR3 DNA, 42 bases read in frame from base 1. CDR1 and CDR2 were assigned from the germline V gene as SNHLY and FYNNEI. A patient counted as having stable Graves' hyperthyroidism if no progression to ophthalmopathy occurred over 18 months of follow-up. The hyperthyroidism patients were between 18 and 65 years old and newly diagnosed, with a disease duration of less than 2 months. Patients with uncontrolled infections, other autoimmune diseases, pregnancy or lactation were excluded. Diagnoses relied on clinical symptoms, serum thyroxine and TRAb, thyroid ultrasound and orbital computed tomography. PBMCs were isolated from 7.5 to 10 ml of fresh peripheral blood by Ficoll-Paque density gradient centrifugation. Trizol reagent was used to extract total RNA, and RNA quality was then checked on an Agilent 2100 Bioanalyzer.

The source is a woman in her 30s with Graves' hyperthyroidism. This sequence uses TRBV2 and TRBJ2-3; the D gene is unclear. The sample taken for sequencing was blood. The sequenced DNA: TGTGCCAGCAGTGTTAGGCTTAGCACAGATACGCAGTATTTT. The translation is CASSVRLSTDTQYF.